What follows describes a single T cell receptor (beta chain). What it binds is not known. This entry is derived from a study of T cell responses to AZD1222 COVID-19 vaccine. Sequencing was performed with immunoSEQ multiplex PCR; in TCRdb, only in-frame clones are kept and a portion is missing. Here the sample spans tens of thousands of clones, around 89% being singletons. Germline values: CDR1 MNHEY, CDR2 SVGAGI. V gave up 5 bases and J gave up 2 bases, with 10 bases separating them. The CDR3 is made up of 14 amino acids. Notes on the study in general: At study baseline, merely several AZD1222 recipients were seropositive. An increase in Spike-specific TCR breadth and depth was observed after two AZD1222 doses. Along spike, vaccine-associated CD4 TCRs were found throughout, with dominance at 160-218 and 743-854. Reportedly, nearly half of unique spike TCRs recognized epitopes outside B.1.351/B.1.1.7 mutations.

The chain carries TRBV6-5 and TRBJ1-5; no clear D gene. The receptor comes from an adult in good health. Sequencing used peripheral blood, obtained on day 0 of AZD1222 vaccination. CDR3 amino acids: CASSPPGGNQPQHF. CDR3 DNA sequence: TGTGCCAGCAGTCCTCCCGGGGGCAATCAGCCCCAGCATTTT.